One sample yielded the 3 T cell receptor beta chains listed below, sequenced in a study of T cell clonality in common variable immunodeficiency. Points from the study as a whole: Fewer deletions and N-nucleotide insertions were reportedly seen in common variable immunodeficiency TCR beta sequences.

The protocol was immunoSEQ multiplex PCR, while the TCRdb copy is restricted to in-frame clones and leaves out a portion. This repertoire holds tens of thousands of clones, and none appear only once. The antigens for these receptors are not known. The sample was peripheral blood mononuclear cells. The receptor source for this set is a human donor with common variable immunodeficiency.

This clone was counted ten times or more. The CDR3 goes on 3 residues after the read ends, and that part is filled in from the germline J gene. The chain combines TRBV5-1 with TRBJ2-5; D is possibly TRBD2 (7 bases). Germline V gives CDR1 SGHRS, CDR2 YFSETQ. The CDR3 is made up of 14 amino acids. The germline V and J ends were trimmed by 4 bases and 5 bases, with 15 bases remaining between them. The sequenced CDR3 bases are TGCGCCAGCAGCGGAATCGGGGGGCAGGAGACC. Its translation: CASSGIGGQET. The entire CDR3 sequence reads CASSGIGGQETQYF.

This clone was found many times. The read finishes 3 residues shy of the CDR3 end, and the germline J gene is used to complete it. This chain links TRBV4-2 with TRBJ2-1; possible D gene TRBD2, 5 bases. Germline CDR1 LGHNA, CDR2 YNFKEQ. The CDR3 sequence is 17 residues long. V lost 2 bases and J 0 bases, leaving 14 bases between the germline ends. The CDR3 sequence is CASSQRGLGSSYNEQFF. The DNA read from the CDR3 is TGTGCCAGCAGCCAACGAGGACTGGGAAGCTCCTACAATGAG.

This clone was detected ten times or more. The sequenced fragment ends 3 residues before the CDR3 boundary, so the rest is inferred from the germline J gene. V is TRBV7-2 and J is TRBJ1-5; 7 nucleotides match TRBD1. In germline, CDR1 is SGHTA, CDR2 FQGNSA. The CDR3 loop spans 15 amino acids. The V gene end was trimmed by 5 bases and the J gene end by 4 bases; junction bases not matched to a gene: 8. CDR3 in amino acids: CASSTHGTENQPQHF. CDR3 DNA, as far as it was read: TGTGCCAGCAGCACCCACGGGACAGAGAATCAGCCC.